Sequencing of this T cell receptor beta chain was carried out in a study of early stage breast cancer tumors. The overall study: Average read coverage per sample was roughly 10-fold.

Study-level points and caveats: Tumors had roughly 2.4-fold higher T cell density and higher clonality than adjacent normal breast tissue. In about 90% of the 16 patients, blood comparison separated tumor from normal breast.

For this clone: What it recognizes is unknown.

Generated by immunoSEQ multiplex PCR, the TCRdb table keeps only in-frame clones and is missing some. The sample records approximately 52,000 clones, approximately 83% being singletons. The germline gives CDR1 SGHRS, CDR2 YFSETQ. The CDR3 covers 14 residues. The V segment lost 4 bases and the J segment 1 base; nucleotides outside the gene matches: 4. This chain uses TRBV5-1 with TRBJ2-5, with TRBD1 identical over 7 bases. The TCR comes from a person aged 45 to 59 with breast cancer. Sequencing used blood. The CDR3 here is CASSRGQLQETQYF. Here the CDR3 DNA reads TGCGCCAGCAGCAGGGGACAGCTCCAAGAGACCCAGTACTTC.